This entry features one T cell receptor (beta chain) sequence. What it binds is unknown. Other nucleotide sequences from this sample produce the same CDR3. This sample was taken from a study of shared clonotypes between healthy human individuals. Notes on the study in general: Rarefaction showed sorted-subset sequencing was incomplete despite large depth.

The CDR3 spans 13 residues. Germline CDR1 and CDR2: SGDLS and YYNGEE. Trimming removed 2 bases from V and 5 bases from J, with 10 bases in between. Sequenced by immunoSEQ multiplex PCR; TCRdb stores in-frame clones only, minus some. Altogether about 2.3 million clones are present, around 92% being singletons, with the ten largest covering 0.37%. The sample taken for sequencing was naive CD4+ T cells from PBMCs. The subset is: CD45RA+ positively selected. The clonotype was recovered from a man between 18 and 35 years old in good health. Some clones in this sample may be carry-over from other donors' samples. This chain connects TRBV9 to TRBJ1-1; no clear D gene. CDR3 sequence (DNA): TGTGCCAGCAGCGTTACCGGGAGGACTGAAGCTTTCTTT. As protein: CASSVTGRTEAFF.